This T cell receptor beta chain was sequenced during a study of beta chain features in type 1 diabetes. The study's findings and limits: Shortening that was moderate but significant affected the TCRB CDR3s of Type 1 diabetes patients in all four CD4+ subsets.

cDNA synthesis used the whole RNA isolate, giving expressed TCRB sequences. Profiling relied on immunoSEQ multiplex PCR, and the TCRdb table lists in-frame clones only, not all of them. The sample has more than 550,000 clones; 11% to 15% are singletons. Notes on this clone: What it recognizes is unknown.

The V end lost 6 bases, the J end lost 8 bases, and 17 bases lay between the germline ends. The CDR3 has 15 residues. Germline CDR1 and CDR2: MDHEN and SYDVKM. This TCR was sampled from a man in his late teens or twenties with type 1 diabetes. The chain couples TRBV28 to TRBJ1-6; perhaps TRBD1 as D (5 bases). Sequencing input: naive CD4+ T cells from blood. In DNA, the CDR3 is TGTGCCAGCAGCACGGCCGGGACGGGGGATTCACCCCTCCACTTT. It is translated as CASSTAGTGDSPLHF.